This is a list of T cell receptor beta chains from one sample in a study of PD-L1 blockade in urothelial cancer. Only in-frame clones appear in the TCRdb table, and some are missing; sequencing was by immunoSEQ multiplex PCR. The sample has approximately 50,000 clones, just over 85% seen once. The material was PBMCs, obtained around atezolizumab (anti-PD-L1) treatment. These receptors originate from a man in his 60s with urothelial cancer. The CDR3 runs from the conserved cysteine through the conserved F or W.

v_call	j_call	cdr3_aa
TRBV29-1	TRBJ1-2	CSVERQGTGYGYTF
TRBV27	TRBJ1-1	CASGPWQGATMNTEAFF
TRBV9	TRBJ1-1	CASSALAGTGITEAFF
TRBV11-2	TRBJ2-2	CASSILPGTAGQGELFF
TRBV12-5	TRBJ2-2	CASGLFVTSITGELFF
TRBV9	TRBJ2-5	CASSVEGSADQETQYF
TRBV2	TRBJ1-6	CASSLNSPLHF
TRBV30	TRBJ2-7	CAWSVRGSEQYF
TRBV29-1	TRBJ1-1	CSVETHSLNTEAFF
TRBV5-1	TRBJ1-2	CASSLEFPGNYGYTF
TRBV5-1	TRBJ1-1	CASSAGQGTKAFF